A single sample gave rise to the 9 T cell receptor beta chains below, sequenced in a study of blood T cells in healthy people across ages (dated by TCRdb to between 2014 and 2016). The library relied on 5' RACE. The sequencer listed for this sample is Illumina HiSeq 2500. A second PCR of 7 to 11 cycles was performed with a sample-barcoded 5' primer and a J-beta primer mix. TCRdb's own reprocessing of the public reads used fastp at Q25 and MiXCR and kept productive beta chains. Each entry is one CDR3 protein sequence, shown with its most common DNA and genes. In all, the sample holds approximately 960,000 distinct CDR3 sequences, and around 29% of those were seen once. The top ten hold roughly 10% of the sample. Separately, the same data were catalogued under a study of T cells of mothers and their children.

Sample: blood. The receptors were sampled from a woman between 40 and 50 years old in good health.

Comments on this clonotype: One base away lies a much larger clone, so this may be a sequencing read error. The chain combines TRBV7-9 with TRBJ2-1, with TRBD1 as a possible D gene (5 bases). The tail of the sequence fits TRBJ2-7 better, so the J call may be wrong. The germline CDR1 and CDR2 sequences are SEHNR and FQNEAQ (reference sequence). This CDR3 region has 18 residues. This CDR3 reads CASSLEGWAASSYNEQYF. DNA for the CDR3: TGTGCCAGCAGCTTAGAGGGGTGGGCGGCGAGCTCCTACAATGAGCAGTACTTC.

This clonotype came up a few times. This chain connects TRBV5-1 to TRBJ2-3; tentative D call: TRBD1 (6 bases). The CDR3 is 13 residues long. Germline V gives CDR1 SGHRS, CDR2 YFSETQ. Trimming shortened V by 2 bases and J by 6 bases, and 10 bases separated the two germline ends. The CDR3 here is CASSLGTFDTQYF. The CDR3 nucleotides read TGCGCCAGCAGCTTAGGGACATTTGATACGCAGTATTTT.

This clonotype was found many times. Compared with germline, one end of the junction differs, possibly owing to a read error. This chain links TRBV7-7 with TRBJ2-3, with 11 bases aligning to TRBD2. In germline, CDR1 is SSHAT, CDR2 FNYEAQ (reference sequence). This CDR3 comprises 15 residues. The CDR3 DNA reads TGTGCTAGCAGCTCGTCTAGCGGGGGGTCGGATACGCAGTATTTT. Translation gives CASSSSSGGSDTQYF.

With respect to this clonotype: One end of the junction is discordant with germline, which a read error may explain. The rearrangement links TRBV20-1 to TRBJ2-6; 10 bases agree with TRBD1. The CDR3 has 16 amino acids. The germline V gene has CDR1 DFQATT and CDR2 SNEGSKA (reference sequence). CDR3: CSARGTGGYGANVLTF. For the CDR3, the DNA is TGCAGTGCTAGAGGGACAGGGGGATATGGGGCAAACGTCCTGACTTTC.

In this sample, this clonotype turned up many times. This rearrangement joins TRBV28 to TRBJ1-1, with a possible D match to TRBD1 (5 bases). V was shortened by 3 bases and J by 7 bases, with 15 bases between the two germline ends. CDR3 length: 14 amino acids. Per the germline V gene, CDR1 is MDHEN and CDR2 is SYDVKM. CDR3 DNA sequence: TGTGCCAGCAGTTTGGAAGGGGTGAATGATGAAGCTTTCTTT. It encodes CASSLEGVNDEAFF.

With regard to this clonotype: Just one base apart from a much larger clone, this may be a read error. The chain recombines TRBV6-5 with TRBJ1-5; TRBD1 is a possible D gene (5 bases). Germline-derived CDR1 and CDR2 are MNHEY and SVGAGI. The CDR3 runs to 13 residues. This chain's CDR3 is CTSSRERGQPQHF. The CDR3, as DNA: TGTACCAGCAGTAGGGAGAGGGGTCAGCCCCAGCATTTT.

This chain uses TRBV12-3 or TRBV12-4 with TRBJ2-7, with D uncertain. V shed 2 bases and J shed 6 bases, with 11 bases lying between them. This CDR3 contains 13 residues. CDR3 sequence reads: CASSLQVSVEQYF. CDR3 sequence (DNA): TGTGCCAGCAGTTTACAAGTTTCGGTCGAGCAGTACTTC.

This clonotype appeared a few times. The V gene is TRBV20-1, the J gene TRBJ1-1; 11 nucleotides match TRBD1. This CDR3 contains 16 residues. The J segment lost 2 bases and the V segment lost 1 base, leaving 6 bases of the junction unmatched. In germline, CDR1 is DFQATT, CDR2 SNEGSKA (reference sequence). CDR3 nucleotides: TGCAGTGCTAGAGCGCGGGACAGGGGGTTTAACACTGAAGCTTTCTTT. Translation gives CSARARDRGFNTEAFF.

A few counts support this clonotype. The genes are TRBV6-6 and TRBJ2-4; TRBD1 is a possible D gene (6 bases). Germline loops: CDR1 MNHNY, CDR2 SVGAGI (reference sequence). V was trimmed by 7 bases and J by 0 bases, leaving 13 bases between them. This CDR3 has 15 amino acids. CDR3 sequence reads: CASTQGFLAKNIQYF. The CDR3 DNA sequence: TGTGCCAGCACTCAGGGGTTCTTAGCCAAAAACATTCAGTACTTC.